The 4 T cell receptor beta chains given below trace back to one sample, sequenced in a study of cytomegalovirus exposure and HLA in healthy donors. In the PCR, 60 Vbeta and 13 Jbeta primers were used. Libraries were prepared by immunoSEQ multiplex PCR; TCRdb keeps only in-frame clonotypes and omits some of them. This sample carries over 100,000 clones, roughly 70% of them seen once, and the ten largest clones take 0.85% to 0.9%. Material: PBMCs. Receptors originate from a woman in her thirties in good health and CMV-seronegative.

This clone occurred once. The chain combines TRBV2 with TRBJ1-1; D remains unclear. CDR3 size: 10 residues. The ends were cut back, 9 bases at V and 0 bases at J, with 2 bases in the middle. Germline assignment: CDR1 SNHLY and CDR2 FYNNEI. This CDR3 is CASMNTEAFF. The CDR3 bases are TGTGCCAGTATGAACACTGAAGCTTTCTTT.

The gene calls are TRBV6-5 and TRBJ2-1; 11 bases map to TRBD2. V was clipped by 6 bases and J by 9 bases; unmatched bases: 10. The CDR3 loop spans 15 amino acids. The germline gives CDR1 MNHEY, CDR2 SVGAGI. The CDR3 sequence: CASRTRLAGPVEQFF. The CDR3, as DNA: TGTGCCAGCAGAACAAGACTAGCGGGACCGGTTGAGCAGTTCTTC.

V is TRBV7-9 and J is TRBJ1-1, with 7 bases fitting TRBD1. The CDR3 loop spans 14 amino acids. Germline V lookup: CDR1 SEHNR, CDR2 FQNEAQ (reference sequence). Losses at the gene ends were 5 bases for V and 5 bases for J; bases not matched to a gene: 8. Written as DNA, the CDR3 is TGTGCCAGCAGCGTGTCGAGGGGGCTTACTGAAGCTTTCTTT. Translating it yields CASSVSRGLTEAFF. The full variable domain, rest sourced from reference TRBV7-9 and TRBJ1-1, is DTGVSQNPRHKITKRGQNVTFRCDPISEHNRLYWYRQTLGQGPEFLTYFQNEAQLEKSRLLSDRFSAERPKGSFSTLEIQRTEQGDSAMYLCASSVSRGLTEAFFGQGTRLTVV.

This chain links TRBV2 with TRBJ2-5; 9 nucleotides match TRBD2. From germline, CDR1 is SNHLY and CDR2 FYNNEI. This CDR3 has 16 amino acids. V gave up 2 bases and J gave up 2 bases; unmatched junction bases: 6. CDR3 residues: CASSERGLAYQETQYF. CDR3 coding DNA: TGTGCCAGCAGTGAAAGGGGACTAGCTTATCAAGAGACCCAGTACTTC.